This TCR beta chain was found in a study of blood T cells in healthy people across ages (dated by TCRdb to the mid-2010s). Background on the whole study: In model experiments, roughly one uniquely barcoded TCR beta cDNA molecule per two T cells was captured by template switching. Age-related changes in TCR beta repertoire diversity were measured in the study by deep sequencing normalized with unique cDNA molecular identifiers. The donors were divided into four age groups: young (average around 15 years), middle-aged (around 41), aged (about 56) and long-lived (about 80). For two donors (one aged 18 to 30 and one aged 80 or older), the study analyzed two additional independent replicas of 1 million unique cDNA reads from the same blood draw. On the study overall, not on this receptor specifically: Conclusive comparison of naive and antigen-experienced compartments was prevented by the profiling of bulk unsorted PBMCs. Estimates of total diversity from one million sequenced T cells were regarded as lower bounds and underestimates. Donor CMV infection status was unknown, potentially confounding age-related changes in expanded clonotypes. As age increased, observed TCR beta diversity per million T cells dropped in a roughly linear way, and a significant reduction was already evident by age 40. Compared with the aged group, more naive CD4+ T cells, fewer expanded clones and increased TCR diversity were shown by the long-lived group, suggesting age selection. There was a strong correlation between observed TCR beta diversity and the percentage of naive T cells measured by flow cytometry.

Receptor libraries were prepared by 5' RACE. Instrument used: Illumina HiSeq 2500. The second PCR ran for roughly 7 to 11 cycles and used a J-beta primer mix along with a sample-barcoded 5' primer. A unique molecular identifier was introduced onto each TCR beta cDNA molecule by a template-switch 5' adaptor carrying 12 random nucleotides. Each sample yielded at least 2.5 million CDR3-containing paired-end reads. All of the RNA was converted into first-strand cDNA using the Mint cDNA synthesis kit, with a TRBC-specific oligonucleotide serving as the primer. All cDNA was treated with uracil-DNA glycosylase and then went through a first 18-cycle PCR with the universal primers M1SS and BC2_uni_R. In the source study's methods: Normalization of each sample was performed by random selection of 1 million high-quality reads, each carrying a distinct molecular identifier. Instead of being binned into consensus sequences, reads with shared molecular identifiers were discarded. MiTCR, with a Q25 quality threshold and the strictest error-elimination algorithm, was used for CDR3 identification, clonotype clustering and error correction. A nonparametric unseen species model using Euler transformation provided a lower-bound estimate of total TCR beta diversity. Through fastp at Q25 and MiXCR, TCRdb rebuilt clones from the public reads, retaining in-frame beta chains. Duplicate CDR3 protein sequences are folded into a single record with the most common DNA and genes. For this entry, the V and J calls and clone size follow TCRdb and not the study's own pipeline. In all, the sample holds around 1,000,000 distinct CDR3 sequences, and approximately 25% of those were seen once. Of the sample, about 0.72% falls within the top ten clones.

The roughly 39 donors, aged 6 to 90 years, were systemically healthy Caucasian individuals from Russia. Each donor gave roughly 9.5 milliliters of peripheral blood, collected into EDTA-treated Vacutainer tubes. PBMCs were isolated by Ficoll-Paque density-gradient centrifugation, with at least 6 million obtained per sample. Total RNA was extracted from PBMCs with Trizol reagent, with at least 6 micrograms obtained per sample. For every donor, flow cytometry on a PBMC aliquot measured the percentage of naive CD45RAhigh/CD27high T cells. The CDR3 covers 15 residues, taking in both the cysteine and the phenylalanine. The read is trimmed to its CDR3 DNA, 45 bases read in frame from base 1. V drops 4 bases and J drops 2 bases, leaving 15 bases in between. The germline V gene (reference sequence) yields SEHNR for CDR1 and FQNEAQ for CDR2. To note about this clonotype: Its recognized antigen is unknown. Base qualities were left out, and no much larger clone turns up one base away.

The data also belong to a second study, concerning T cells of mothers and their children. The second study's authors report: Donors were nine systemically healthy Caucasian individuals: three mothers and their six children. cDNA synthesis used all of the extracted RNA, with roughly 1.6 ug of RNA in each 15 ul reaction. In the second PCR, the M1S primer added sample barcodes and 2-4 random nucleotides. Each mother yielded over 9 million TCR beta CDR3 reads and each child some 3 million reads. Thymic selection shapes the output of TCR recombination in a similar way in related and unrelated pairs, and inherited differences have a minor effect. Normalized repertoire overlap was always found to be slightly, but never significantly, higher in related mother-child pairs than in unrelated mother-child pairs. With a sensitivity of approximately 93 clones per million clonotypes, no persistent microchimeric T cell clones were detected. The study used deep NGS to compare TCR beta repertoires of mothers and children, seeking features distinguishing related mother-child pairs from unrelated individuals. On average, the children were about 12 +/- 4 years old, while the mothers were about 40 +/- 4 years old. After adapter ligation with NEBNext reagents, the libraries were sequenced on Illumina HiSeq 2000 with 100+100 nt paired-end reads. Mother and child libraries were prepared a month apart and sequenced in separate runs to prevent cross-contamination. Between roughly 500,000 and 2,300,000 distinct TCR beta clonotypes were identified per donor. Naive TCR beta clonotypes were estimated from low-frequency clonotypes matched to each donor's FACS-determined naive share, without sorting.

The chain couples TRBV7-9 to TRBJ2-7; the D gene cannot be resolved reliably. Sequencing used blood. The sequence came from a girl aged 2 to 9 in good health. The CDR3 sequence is CASSSLTIRTYEQYF. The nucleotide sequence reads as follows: TGTGCCAGCAGCTCTCTAACTATTCGGACCTACGAGCAGTACTTC.